These 10 T cell receptor beta chains share one sample of origin, sequenced in a study of Ad26.COV2.S vaccination and SARS-CoV-2 variants. Some clones are missing from TCRdb's copy, which holds only in-frame ones; the method was immunoSEQ multiplex PCR. The sample records hundreds of thousands of clones, 80% to 95% being singletons. Described treatment: about 20 received Ad26.COV2.S at low or high dose, single or two shots; about 5 received placebo; per-sample allocation not given. Samples came from day 63 after the first vaccine or placebo injection. The sample in question was peripheral blood, obtained in a trial of Ad26.COV2.S vaccine versus placebo. Source of these receptors: a person between 18 and 60 years old who received the Ad26.COV2.S COVID-19 vaccine or a placebo.

This chain joins TRBV27 and TRBJ2-7; tentative D call: TRBD2 (5 bases). CDR1 and CDR2 (germline): MNHEY, SMNVEV (reference sequence). Trimming left V 5 bases short and J 2 bases short, with 13 bases between. The CDR3 covers 14 residues. CDR3 region: CASSAFPGTYEQYF. The CDR3 DNA reads as TGTGCCAGCAGTGCCTTTCCCGGGACCTACGAGCAGTACTTC.

This clone was counted a single time. V usage is TRBV5-1 and J usage is TRBJ2-7; 7 positions agree with TRBD1. Losses at the gene ends were 0 bases for V and 7 bases for J; bases not matched to a gene: 10. This CDR3 is built from 15 residues. The V gene's germline CDR1 is SGHRS and CDR2 YFSETQ. The CDR3: CASSLEGTVGREQYF. CDR3 sequence (DNA): TGCGCCAGCAGCTTGGAAGGGACAGTGGGTCGAGAGCAGTACTTC.

The chain carries TRBV18 and TRBJ1-2; no firm D call. The germline CDR1 and CDR2 sequences are KGHSH and LQKENI. The V end was cut by 2 bases, the J end by 0 bases, with 10 bases between. The CDR3 loop spans 15 amino acids. The chain's CDR3 is CASSPKAEANYGYTF. The CDR3 nucleotides are TGTGCCAGCTCACCAAAGGCAGAAGCTAACTATGGCTACACCTTC.

This clone has only one observation. This chain links TRBV7-2 with TRBJ2-5, with TRBD2 matching over 10 bases. The germline V gene encodes CDR1 SGHTA and CDR2 FQGNSA. The CDR3 loop spans 16 amino acids. J was trimmed by 2 bases and V by 4 bases; bases with no gene match: 7. In nucleotides, the CDR3 is TGTGCCAGCAGCTCCGGACTAGCGGCTTTACAAGAGACCCAGTACTTC. This sequence encodes CASSSGLAALQETQYF.

The V and J genes are TRBV27 and TRBJ2-1, with TRBD2 identical over 7 bases. V shed 0 bases and J 7 bases; nucleotides not matched to a gene: 3. Germline V gene sequence: CDR1 MNHEY, CDR2 SMNVEV (reference sequence). The CDR3 consists of 14 residues. The DNA of the CDR3 is TGTGCCAGCAGTTTATCCGCGGGAGTTAATGAGCAGTTCTTC. Translation gives CASSLSAGVNEQFF.

This clone was counted once. The J gene is TRBJ2-1, the V gene TRBV20-1, with D unresolved. The ends were cut back, 6 bases at V and 5 bases at J, with 8 bases in the middle. The CDR3 consists of 11 residues. Germline V gene lookup returns CDR1 DFQATT and CDR2 SNEGSKA (reference sequence). CDR3 DNA: TGCAGTGCCAAACGACACAATGAGCAGTTCTTC. Protein: CSAKRHNEQFF.

This sequence joins TRBV7-2 and TRBJ2-3; 14 positions match TRBD2. Germline CDR1 is SGHTA and CDR2 is FQGNSA. J gave up 4 bases and V 4 bases, and 1 base lay outside the gene matches. The CDR3 has 15 amino acids. The CDR3 spells CASSSGLAGADTQYF. The DNA of the CDR3 is TGTGCCAGCAGCTCGGGACTAGCGGGAGCAGATACGCAGTATTTT.

The V gene is TRBV11-3, the J gene TRBJ2-1; either TRBD1 or TRBD2 may supply D (6 bases each). The CDR3 sequence is 16 residues long. Germline V gives CDR1 SGHNT, CDR2 YENEEA. Trimming shortened V by 5 bases and J by 4 bases, and 18 bases separated the two germline ends. The CDR3 sequence is CASSRSGEGGYNEQFF. CDR3 nucleotide sequence: TGTGCCAGCAGCCGTAGCGGAGAAGGGGGATACAATGAGCAGTTCTTC. Variable domain in full (rest from reference TRBV11-3 and TRBJ2-1): EAGVVQSPRYKIIEKKQPVAFWCNPISGHNTLYWYLQNLGQGPELLIRYENEEAVDDSQLPKDRFSAERLKGVDSTLKIQPAELGDSAVYLCASSRSGEGGYNEQFFGPGTRLTVL.

V gene TRBV7-3 combines with J gene TRBJ1-1; 9 bases are shared with TRBD1. CDR3 size: 16 residues. The germline V gene has CDR1 SGHTA and CDR2 FQGTGA. The ends lost 3 bases at V and 7 bases at J; junction bases unmatched: 12. CDR3 in amino acids: CASSFTGGSLIVEAFF. DNA for the CDR3: TGTGCCAGCAGCTTTACAGGGGGCTCCTTGATAGTTGAAGCTTTCTTT.

The V gene is TRBV5-8, the J gene TRBJ1-1; D is possibly TRBD1 (5 bases). CDR1 and CDR2 from the germline V gene are SGHTS and YDEGEE. The CDR3 totals 14 residues. Trimming left V 4 bases short and J 0 bases short, with 10 bases between. CDR3 DNA: TGTGCCAGCAGCCCCAGGGCTATGAACACTGAAGCTTTCTTT. Translation gives CASSPRAMNTEAFF.